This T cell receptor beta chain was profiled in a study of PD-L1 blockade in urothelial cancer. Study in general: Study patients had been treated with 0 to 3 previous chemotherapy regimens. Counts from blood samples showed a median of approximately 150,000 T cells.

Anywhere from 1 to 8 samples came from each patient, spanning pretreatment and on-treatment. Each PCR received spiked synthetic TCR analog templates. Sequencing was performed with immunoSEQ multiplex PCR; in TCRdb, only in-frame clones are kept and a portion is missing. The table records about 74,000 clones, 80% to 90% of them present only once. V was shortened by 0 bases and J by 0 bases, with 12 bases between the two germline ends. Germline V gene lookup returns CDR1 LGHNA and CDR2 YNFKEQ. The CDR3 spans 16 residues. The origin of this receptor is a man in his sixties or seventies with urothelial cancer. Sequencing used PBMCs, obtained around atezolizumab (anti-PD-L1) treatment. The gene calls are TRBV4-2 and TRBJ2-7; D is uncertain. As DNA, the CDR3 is TGTGCCAGCAGCCAAGATTATCAGACTTACTCCTACGAGCAGTACTTC. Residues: CASSQDYQTYSYEQYF.